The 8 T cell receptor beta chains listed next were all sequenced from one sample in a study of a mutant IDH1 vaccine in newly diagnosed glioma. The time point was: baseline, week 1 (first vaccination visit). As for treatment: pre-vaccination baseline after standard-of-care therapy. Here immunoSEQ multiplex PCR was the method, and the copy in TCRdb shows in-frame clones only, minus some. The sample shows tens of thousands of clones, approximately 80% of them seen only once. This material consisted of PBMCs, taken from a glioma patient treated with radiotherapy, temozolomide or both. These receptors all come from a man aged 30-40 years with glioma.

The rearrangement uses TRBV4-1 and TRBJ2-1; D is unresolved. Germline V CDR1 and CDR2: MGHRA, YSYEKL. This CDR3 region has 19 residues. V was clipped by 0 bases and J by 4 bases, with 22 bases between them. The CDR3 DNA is TGCGCCAGCAGCCAAGAAGGCGGTGAAACGGTGGCTTTGTACAATGAGCAGTTCTTC. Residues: CASSQEGGETVALYNEQFF.

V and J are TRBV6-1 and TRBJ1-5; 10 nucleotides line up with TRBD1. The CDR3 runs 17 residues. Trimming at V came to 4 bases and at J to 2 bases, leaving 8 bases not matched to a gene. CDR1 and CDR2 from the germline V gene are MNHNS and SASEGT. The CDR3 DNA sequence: TGTGCCAGCAGTGGAAGAGTAGGGACAGGGGGCAATCAGCCCCAGCATTTT. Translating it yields CASSGRVGTGGNQPQHF.

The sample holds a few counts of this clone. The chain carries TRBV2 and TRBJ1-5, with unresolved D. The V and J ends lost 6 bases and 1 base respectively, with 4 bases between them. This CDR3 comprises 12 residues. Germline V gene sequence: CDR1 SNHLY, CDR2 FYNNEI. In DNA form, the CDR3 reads TGTGCCAGCAGGGACAGCAATCAGCCCCAGCATTTT. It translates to CASRDSNQPQHF.

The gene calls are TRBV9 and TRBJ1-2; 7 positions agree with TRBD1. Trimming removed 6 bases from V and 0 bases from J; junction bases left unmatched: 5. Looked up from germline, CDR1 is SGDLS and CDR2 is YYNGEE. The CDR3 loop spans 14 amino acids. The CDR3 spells CASTGTAANYGYTF. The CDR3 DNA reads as TGTGCCAGCACCGGGACAGCAGCTAACTATGGCTACACCTTC.

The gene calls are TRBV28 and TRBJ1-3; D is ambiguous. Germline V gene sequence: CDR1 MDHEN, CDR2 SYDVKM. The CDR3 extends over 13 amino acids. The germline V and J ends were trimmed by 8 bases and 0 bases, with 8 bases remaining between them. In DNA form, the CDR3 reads TGTGCCAGCCTCGTCGACTCTGGAAACACCATATATTTT. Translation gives CASLVDSGNTIYF.

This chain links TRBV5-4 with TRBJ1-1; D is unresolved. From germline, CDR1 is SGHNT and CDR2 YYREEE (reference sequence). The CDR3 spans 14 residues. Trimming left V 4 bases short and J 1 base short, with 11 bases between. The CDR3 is CASSPPGANTEAFF. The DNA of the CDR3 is TGTGCCAGCAGCCCCCCCGGAGCGAACACTGAAGCTTTCTTT.

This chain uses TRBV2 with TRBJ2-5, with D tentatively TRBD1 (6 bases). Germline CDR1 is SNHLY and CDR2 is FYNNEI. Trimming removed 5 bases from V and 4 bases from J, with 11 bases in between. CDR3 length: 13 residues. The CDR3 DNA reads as TGTGCCAGCAGTACAGGGTTCCCAGAGACCCAGTACTTC. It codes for CASSTGFPETQYF.

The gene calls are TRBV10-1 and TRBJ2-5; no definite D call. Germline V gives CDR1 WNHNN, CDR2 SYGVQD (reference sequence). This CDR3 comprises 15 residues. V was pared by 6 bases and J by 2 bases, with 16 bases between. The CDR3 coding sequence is TGCGCCAGCAGGAACGAAACCTACACACAAGAGACCCAGTACTTC. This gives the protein CASRNETYTQETQYF.